Below are 25 T cell receptor beta chains sequenced from a single sample in a study of identical twins. Using its own MiXCR run on the 5' RACE reads, TCRdb lists one record per CDR3 protein. Among 690,000 or so distinct CDR3 sequences listed, more than 6.5% were seen once. These same records also appear under a second study, on yellow fever vaccine responses in identical twins.

What was sequenced was PBMCs. These receptors were obtained from a woman in her late teens or twenties in good health.

The chain joins TRBV29-1 to TRBJ2-7; 9 bases align to TRBD1. Germline assignment: CDR1 SQVTM and CDR2 ANQGSEA. The V and J ends lost 6 bases and 1 base, in that order; junction bases with no gene match: 4. The CDR3 is 13 residues long. DNA for the CDR3: TGCAGCGTCCGGGACAGGGTGTCCTACGAGCAGTACTTC. Its protein product is CSVRDRVSYEQYF.

This clonotype was recorded many times. The chain recombines TRBV6-1 with TRBJ1-2; tentative D call: TRBD1 (5 bases). V lost 4 bases and J lost 4, with 13 bases in between. The CDR3 is 14 residues long. Germline CDR1 and CDR2: MNHNS and SASEGT. CDR3 sequence: CASSGWEQVYGYTF. The CDR3 nucleotides read TGTGCCAGCAGTGGATGGGAACAGGTCTATGGCTACACCTTC.

Worth noting for this clonotype: Germline is not matched at one junction end, which may reflect a read error. J is TRBJ2-7 and V is TRBV7-4, with TRBD1 identical over 8 bases. The CDR3 has 15 residues. Germline values: CDR1 SGHVT, CDR2 SQSDAQ. DNA of the CDR3: TGTGCCAGCCGACAGGGGATATGGGAGAGCAACGAGCAGTACTTT. Its protein product is CASRQGIWESNEQYF.

The CDR3: CASSPEEGEGYQETQYF. CDR3 nucleotides: TGCGCCAGCAGCCCGGAAGAAGGGGAAGGGTACCAAGAGACCCAGTACTTC. This rearrangement joins TRBV5-1 to TRBJ2-5; TRBD1 might be the D (5 bases). The CDR3 has 17 amino acids. Germline lookup yields CDR1 SGHRS and CDR2 YFSETQ. Trimming removed 4 bases at V and 0 bases at J, with 19 bases between.

The chain recombines TRBV14 with TRBJ2-1; the D gene is possibly TRBD1 (6 bases). Germline CDR1 SGHDN, CDR2 FVKESK. With 0 bases removed from V and 15 bases from J, the gap between germline ends came to 9 bases. The CDR3 has 11 residues. CDR3: CASSQDRGLFF. Here the CDR3 DNA reads TGTGCCAGCAGCCAAGACAGGGGTTTGTTCTTC.

This clonotype has more than one count but fewer than ten. The chain links TRBV20-1 to TRBJ2-4; D is possibly TRBD2 (6 bases). Germline V gene lookup returns CDR1 DFQATT and CDR2 SNEGSKA (reference sequence). CDR3 length: 16 residues. V lost 0 bases to trimming and J lost 2 bases, with 14 bases between them. The CDR3 nucleotides read TGCAGTGCTAGAGATATGGGGGAGGATCCCAAAAACATTCAGTACTTC. Its protein product is CSARDMGEDPKNIQYF.

Written as DNA, the CDR3 is TGCAGCGTTCGGACAGGTGTTTACGAGCAGTACTTC. Translated, it gives CSVRTGVYEQYF. The chain combines TRBV29-1 with TRBJ2-7; the match to TRBD1 covers 7 bases. The V gene's germline CDR1 is SQVTM and CDR2 ANQGSEA. This CDR3 contains 12 residues. The V segment lost 5 bases and the J segment 4 bases; nucleotides outside the gene matches: 5.

J is TRBJ1-6 and V is TRBV7-6; no firm D call. This CDR3 has 12 residues. CDR1 is SGHVS, CDR2 FNYEAQ, per germline. V was clipped by 1 base and J by 12 bases, with 7 bases between them. The CDR3 protein is CASSLVAGPLHF. DNA for the CDR3: TGTGCCAGCAGCTTAGTCGCAGGACCCCTCCACTTT.

CDR3 sequence: CAWSPQRGVRETQYF. CDR3 coding DNA: TGTGCCTGGAGCCCCCAGCGGGGGGTCCGGGAGACCCAGTACTTC. This sequence joins TRBV30 and TRBJ2-5; 9 bases map to TRBD2. The ends lost 3 bases at V and 5 bases at J; junction bases unmatched: 10. Germline V CDR1 and CDR2: GTSNPN, SVGIG (reference sequence). The CDR3 loop spans 15 amino acids.

This clonotype appeared a few times. The chain recombines TRBV3-1 with TRBJ2-3, with 7 bases lining up with TRBD2. Germline assignment: CDR1 LGHDT and CDR2 YNNKEL (reference sequence). J gave up 6 bases and V 1 base, and 7 bases lay outside the gene matches. The CDR3 consists of 15 residues. Here the CDR3 DNA reads TGTGCCAGCAGCCAAGGCGGGAGTATGTTTGATACGCAGTATTTT. It codes for CASSQGGSMFDTQYF.

The chain is built from TRBV19 and TRBJ2-6, with D perhaps given as TRBD1 or TRBD2 (5 bases each). Looked up from germline, CDR1 is LNHDA and CDR2 is SQIVND (reference sequence). This CDR3 has 20 amino acids. Trimming pared 1 base from V and 0 bases from J, leaving 19 bases between. The CDR3 spells CASSIGGTPIGSSGANVLTF. The CDR3 DNA reads TGTGCCAGTAGTATAGGAGGGACGCCGATCGGTAGCTCTGGGGCCAACGTCCTGACTTTC.

The chain carries TRBV20-1 and TRBJ2-1; the match to TRBD2 covers 12 bases. The CDR3 loop spans 15 amino acids. The germline V gene encodes CDR1 DFQATT and CDR2 SNEGSKA (reference sequence). The J segment lost 4 bases and the V segment lost 5 bases, leaving 6 bases of the junction unmatched. CDR3 DNA: TGCAGTGCTCTAGCGGGAGGGGCGGGATACAATGAGCAGTTCTTC. This gives the protein CSALAGGAGYNEQFF.

Many counts were recorded for this clonotype. The V call is TRBV9, the J call TRBJ1-6; D gene uncertain. The CDR3 is 14 amino acids. Looked up from germline, CDR1 is SGDLS and CDR2 is YYNGEE. V shed 7 bases and J shed 5 bases, with 13 bases lying between them. CDR3 sequence: CASSRGVNNSPLHF. CDR3 in DNA: TGTGCCAGCTCCCGTGGGGTTAATAATTCACCCCTCCACTTT.

This clonotype was seen repeatedly, ten times or more. The V call is TRBV12-3 or TRBV12-4, the J call TRBJ2-1; TRBD2 matches 8 bases. V shed 3 bases and J 6 bases; nucleotides not matched to a gene: 10. This CDR3 has 16 residues. The CDR3 sequence is CASSLSGGFKGNEQFF. The CDR3 DNA reads as TGTGCCAGCAGTTTGAGCGGGGGCTTTAAGGGCAATGAGCAGTTCTTC.

There are many counts of this clonotype. The V gene is TRBV18, the J gene TRBJ2-7; D possibly corresponds to TRBD1 (5 bases). The germline V gene has CDR1 KGHSH and CDR2 LQKENI. The CDR3 contains 12 residues. V was trimmed by 5 bases and J by 4 bases, leaving 9 bases between them. CDR3 bases: TGTGCCAGCTCAAAGACAGATTACGAGCAGTACTTC. This gives the protein CASSKTDYEQYF.

This CDR3 is CSARGDRPYEQYF. DNA for the CDR3: TGCAGTGCTAGAGGGGACAGACCCTACGAGCAGTACTTC. The chain carries TRBV20-1 and TRBJ2-7; 7 bases align to TRBD1. The CDR3 contains 13 residues. V was clipped by 1 base and J by 2 bases; unmatched bases: 2. The germline CDR1 and CDR2 sequences are DFQATT and SNEGSKA (reference sequence).

This clonotype has ten or more counts. The chain recombines TRBV5-1 with TRBJ1-2; no firm D call. The germline gives CDR1 SGHRS, CDR2 YFSETQ. The CDR3 length is 12 residues. V was clipped by 10 bases and J by 7 bases, with 17 bases between them. The CDR3 sequence: CAEFPWICGYTF. The DNA for the CDR3 is TGCGCCGAGTTCCCTTGGATTTGTGGCTACACCTTC.

This clonotype was counted only a few times. The chain recombines TRBV6-5 with TRBJ2-2; TRBD2 matches 8 bases. V lost 8 bases, J lost 0 bases, and 14 bases stayed unmatched. This CDR3 region has 18 residues. CDR1 and CDR2 from the germline V gene are MNHEY and SVGAGI. CDR3 sequence: CASGLRTSGGANTGELFF. The DNA for the CDR3 is TGTGCCAGCGGTTTGCGTACTAGCGGAGGAGCGAACACCGGGGAGCTGTTTTTT.

This clonotype was counted many times. V is TRBV12-3 or TRBV12-4 and J is TRBJ2-6; 10 bases line up with TRBD1. The V and J ends lost 5 bases and 0 bases, in that order; junction bases with no gene match: 7. The CDR3 totals 18 residues. This CDR3 reads CASSPSRTGGSGANVLTF. In DNA, the CDR3 is TGTGCCAGCAGTCCCTCAAGGACAGGGGGCTCTGGGGCCAACGTCCTGACTTTC.

This clonotype has more than one count but fewer than ten. This chain uses TRBV9 with TRBJ2-3, with D perhaps TRBD1 (6 bases). This CDR3 has 13 residues. CDR1 is SGDLS and CDR2 is YYNGEE in the germline V gene. The germline V and J ends were trimmed by 7 bases and 2 bases, with 11 bases remaining between them. This CDR3 reads CASGRTDTDTQYF. CDR3 in DNA: TGTGCCAGCGGAAGGACAGACACAGATACGCAGTATTTT.

V gene TRBV28 combines with J gene TRBJ2-1, with D possibly being TRBD2 (6 bases). The CDR3 consists of 15 residues. V was pared by 8 bases and J by 0 bases, with 14 bases between. Germline V CDR1 and CDR2: MDHEN, SYDVKM. The CDR3 here is CASGGWGRSYNEQFF. CDR3 in DNA: TGTGCCAGCGGAGGGTGGGGTCGCTCCTACAATGAGCAGTTCTTC.

This clonotype was detected ten times or more. The chain combines TRBV7-2 with TRBJ2-2; no definite D call. Trimming stripped 2 bases from V and 3 bases from J, with 7 bases between. The germline V gene has CDR1 SGHTA and CDR2 FQGNSA. The CDR3 runs 14 residues. CDR3 sequence reads: CASSLRRDTGELFF. The CDR3 bases are TGTGCCAGCAGCTTACGACGGGACACCGGGGAGCTGTTTTTT.

This clonotype came up many times. This chain links TRBV29-1 with TRBJ2-5, with 14 bases aligning to TRBD2. V shed 6 bases and J 5 bases; nucleotides not matched to a gene: 5. This CDR3 is built from 14 residues. Germline lookup yields CDR1 SQVTM and CDR2 ANQGSEA. The DNA of the CDR3 is TGCAGCGTCTCGACTAGCGGGAGGGTTGAGACCCAGTACTTC. Translated: CSVSTSGRVETQYF. The full variable domain, rest sourced from reference TRBV29-1 and TRBJ2-5, is SAVISQKPSRDICQRGTSLTIQCQVDSQVTMMFWYRQQPGQSLTLIATANQGSEATYESGFVIDKFPISRPNLTFSTLTVSNMSPEDSSIYLCSVSTSGRVETQYFGPGTRLLVL.

The chain links TRBV12-3 or TRBV12-4 to TRBJ1-1; D perhaps matches TRBD1 (5 bases). The V end was cut by 3 bases, the J end by 6 bases, with 11 bases between. This CDR3 is built from 13 residues. CDR3 protein: CASSLDGTPEAFF. CDR3 in DNA: TGTGCCAGCAGTTTGGATGGGACTCCTGAAGCTTTCTTT.

This clonotype came up a few times. This chain connects TRBV2 to TRBJ2-1, with 12 bases matching TRBD2. The J segment lost 2 bases and the V segment lost 6 bases, leaving 2 bases of the junction unmatched. The germline V gene encodes CDR1 SNHLY and CDR2 FYNNEI. The CDR3 totals 15 residues. The CDR3 reads CASRRLAGAYNEQFF. The CDR3 bases are TGTGCCAGCAGACGACTAGCGGGAGCCTACAATGAGCAGTTCTTC. The complete variable domain, with remaining parts taken from reference TRBV2 and TRBJ2-1, reads EPEVTQTPSHQVTQMGQEVILRCVPISNHLYFYWYRQILGQKVEFLVSFYNNEISEKSEIFDDQFSVERPDGSNFTLKIRSTKLEDSAMYFCASRRLAGAYNEQFFGPGTRLTVL.